A selection of T cell receptor beta chains follows, all from one sample in a study of T cells expressing NK-cell markers. TCRdb re-called the 5' RACE reads; every CDR3 protein appears as one record, without DNA. This table holds 300,000 to 450,000 distinct CDR3 sequences. The sequenced material came from blood T cells: a sorted CD56 or NKG2C T cell subset, CD4+ or CD8+ T cells, or bulk PBMC T cells (not recorded which). The receptor set was obtained from a man between 18 and 69 years old in good health. CDR3s include the opening cysteine and the closing phenylalanine or tryptophan.

CDR3 protein,V gene,J gene
CASSLAGTSGKQFF,TRBV7-6,TRBJ2-1
CATERGMEHGYTF,TRBV18,TRBJ1-2
CASSRTSGGGQETQYF,TRBV6-1,TRBJ2-5
CASSPKGLAGGYSYNEQFF,TRBV6-4,TRBJ2-1
CASSVTDYTDTQYF,TRBV2,TRBJ2-3
CASSVPPPSTGELFF,TRBV5-1,TRBJ2-2
CASSHLRSGGAHHEQYF,TRBV14,TRBJ2-7
CASSYVPGETQYF,TRBV6-5,TRBJ2-5
CAISEFTNEQFF,TRBV10-3,TRBJ2-1
CASSYAGRNTEAFF,TRBV6-5,TRBJ1-1
CASSHAAGTGTDTQYF,TRBV5-5,TRBJ2-3
CASSKHGGTDEQYF,TRBV7-9,TRBJ2-7
CASSYSSSSGAYEQYF,TRBV6-5,TRBJ2-7
CASSLGSLGNSPLHF,TRBV5-1,TRBJ1-6
CASSPFSGGATDTQYF,TRBV11-2,TRBJ2-3
CASSPATNPGQGIGEQFF,TRBV18,TRBJ2-1
CASSLKTGRRTGELFF,TRBV7-8,TRBJ2-2
CASKGQGVGDSPLHF,TRBV2,TRBJ1-6
CASTAEGLYQETQYF,TRBV2,TRBJ2-5
CASLRGDQETQYF,TRBV2,TRBJ2-5
CASRRGPVNEKLFF,TRBV5-1,TRBJ1-4
CASSVGTFSYNEQFF,TRBV6-4,TRBJ2-1
CASSQVWGHQETQYF,TRBV3-1,TRBJ2-5
CASSEGQKSGELFF,TRBV28,TRBJ2-2
CASSPVGGGAWETQYF,TRBV5-1,TRBJ2-5
CASSLAGTSIPTQYF,TRBV7-2,TRBJ2-3
CASSPKTPGGIKNYGYTF,TRBV27,TRBJ1-2
CASKVGSSYNEQFF,TRBV2,TRBJ2-1
CSAYSGGARAQYF,TRBV20-1,TRBJ2-5
CSARDGNQPQHF,TRBV29-1,TRBJ1-5
CASSFNIGAGGRNTEAFF,TRBV5-1,TRBJ1-1
CASLGGGAHSYEQYF,TRBV7-2,TRBJ2-7
CASSPAGRPAEQYF,TRBV5-4,TRBJ2-7
CASSESINPGQGNTEAFF,TRBV6-1,TRBJ1-1
CASSQRTGTDTQYF,TRBV7-8,TRBJ2-3
CASKPTIDGYEQYF,TRBV3-1,TRBJ2-7
CASSYRDYTEAFF,TRBV19,TRBJ1-1
CSATRGTSGGDNEQFF,TRBV20-1,TRBJ2-1
CASSSGVTNYGYTF,TRBV7-8,TRBJ1-2
CASRARVTGELFF,TRBV6-1,TRBJ2-2
CASSLSGGRMQTQYF,TRBV28,TRBJ2-5
CASSLSLADGELFF,TRBV7-2,TRBJ2-2
CASSYSGGAGANVLTF,TRBV6-5,TRBJ2-6
CASSYDRDRDVSAFF,TRBV7-2,TRBJ1-1
CSARDSRKSGQHYGYTF,TRBV20-1,TRBJ1-2
CASSSRGTRGDTQYF,TRBV27,TRBJ2-3
CASSYSQGAKNIQYF,TRBV12-3/TRBV12-4,TRBJ2-4
CASSSRQAPRLTDTQYF,TRBV28,TRBJ2-3
CSAMEGLLTDTQYF,TRBV20-1,TRBJ2-3
CASSLNSGGSTDTQYF,TRBV5-1,TRBJ2-3
CASSQDPPTGGATDTQYF,TRBV4-1,TRBJ2-3
CSAFGTVDQPQHF,TRBV20-1,TRBJ1-5
CASSPRSGGRYQETQYF,TRBV7-8,TRBJ2-5
CASSLPPGRGTEAFF,TRBV7-9,TRBJ1-1
CASSLYRMSNEKLFF,TRBV11-2,TRBJ1-4
CASRTGNYGYTF,TRBV7-2,TRBJ1-2
CASSSRQGRNSPLHF,TRBV12-3/TRBV12-4,TRBJ1-6
CASSLGRLGVNQPQHF,TRBV7-8,TRBJ1-5
CASSRIPTQRGPGELFF,TRBV5-1,TRBJ2-2
CASSLSQPDTQYF,TRBV7-9,TRBJ2-3